The next 17 T cell receptor beta chains were all read from a single sample in a study of T cell changes during pregnancy in multiple sclerosis. Using immunoSEQ multiplex PCR, the repertoire was profiled, and TCRdb retains in-frame clones only, with some absent. The sample lists 30,000 to 35,000 clones, roughly 89% occurring once. The sample in question was CD8+ T cells from peripheral blood mononuclear cells, obtained in the first trimester of pregnancy. All receptors come from a female donor with multiple sclerosis, enrolled in a pregnancy study.

V usage is TRBV14 and J usage is TRBJ2-7, with 7 positions matching TRBD1. From germline, CDR1 is SGHDN and CDR2 FVKESK. V lost 1 base and J lost 3; bases outside the gene matches: 6. This CDR3 comprises 15 residues. CDR3 loop: CASSQVVRDSYEQYF. The CDR3 DNA is TGTGCCAGCAGCCAAGTGGTTCGGGACAGCTACGAGCAGTACTTC.

The rearrangement links TRBV11-3 to TRBJ2-1; D unresolved. Germline values: CDR1 SGHNT, CDR2 YENEEA. The germline V and J ends were trimmed by 0 bases and 0 bases, with 9 bases remaining between them. The CDR3 consists of 16 residues. For the CDR3, the DNA is TGTGCCAGCAGCTTAGAGTTTCGGAGCTCCTACAATGAGCAGTTCTTC. This gives the protein CASSLEFRSSYNEQFF.

The J gene is TRBJ1-5, the V gene TRBV15, with D possibly matching TRBD1 (6 bases). With 1 base removed from V and 6 bases from J, the gap between germline ends came to 10 bases. Germline V CDR1 and CDR2: LNHNV, YYDKDF (reference sequence). This CDR3 has 14 residues. The CDR3 loop is CATSRGRGGQPQHF. The CDR3 DNA sequence: TGTGCCACCAGCAGAGGCAGGGGCGGTCAGCCCCAGCATTTT.

This clone was observed once. CDR3 region: CASSLGMTGGESNEKLFF. For the CDR3, the DNA is TGTGCCAGCAGCTTGGGCATGACAGGGGGCGAAAGTAATGAAAAACTGTTTTTT. This chain joins TRBV13 and TRBJ1-4, with TRBD1 identical over 10 bases. The CDR3 loop spans 18 amino acids. V shed 3 bases, J shed 4 bases, and the junction held 11 bases outside the gene matches. CDR1 is PRHDT, CDR2 FYEKMQ, per germline (reference sequence).

V and J are TRBV7-9 and TRBJ2-5; D unresolved. There are 14 residues in the CDR3. The V end was cut by 2 bases, the J end by 3 bases, with 10 bases between. CDR1 is SEHNR, CDR2 FQNEAQ, per germline (reference sequence). DNA of the CDR3: TGTGCCAGCAGCTTACCGGGTCGGGAAGAGACCCAGTACTTC. Translating it yields CASSLPGREETQYF. Full variable domain (rest looked up from reference TRBV7-9 and TRBJ2-5): DTGVSQNPRHKITKRGQNVTFRCDPISEHNRLYWYRQTLGQGPEFLTYFQNEAQLEKSRLLSDRFSAERPKGSFSTLEIQRTEQGDSAMYLCASSLPGREETQYFGPGTRLLVL.

This rearrangement joins TRBV4-1 to TRBJ1-2; tentative D call: TRBD1 (5 bases). The CDR3 is 16 amino acids. Germline values: CDR1 MGHRA, CDR2 YSYEKL. Trimming took 1 base from V and 3 from J, leaving 15 bases between them. The CDR3 DNA is TGCGCCAGCAGCCAAGGTGCCGGGGGATCGTACTATGGCTACACCTTC. This encodes CASSQGAGGSYYGYTF.

This chain connects TRBV5-6 to TRBJ2-1; a weak D match, TRBD1 (6 bases). The CDR3 runs 16 residues. CDR1 is SGHDT, CDR2 YYEEEE, per germline. V lost 2 bases and J lost 4, with 16 bases in between. Written as DNA, the CDR3 is TGTGCCAGCAGCTTTGCAACCGGGACACGATACAATGAGCAGTTCTTC. It yields the protein CASSFATGTRYNEQFF.

This chain links TRBV7-2 with TRBJ2-1; D not resolved. V was shortened by 2 bases and J by 0 bases, with 8 bases between the two germline ends. CDR1 is SGHTA and CDR2 is FQGNSA in the germline V gene. The CDR3 is 15 amino acids. The CDR3 nucleotides are TGTGCCAGCAGCTTACGTACAGACTCCTACAATGAGCAGTTCTTC. Protein: CASSLRTDSYNEQFF.

A single count supports this clone. V gene TRBV4-1 combines with J gene TRBJ2-1; tentative D call: TRBD2 (6 bases). The length of the CDR3 is 16 residues. V lost 2 bases, J lost 0 bases, and 11 bases lay in between. CDR1 and CDR2 (germline): MGHRA, YSYEKL. The CDR3 DNA reads as TGCGCCAGCAGCCAATCCGGGACTGGCTCCTACAATGAGCAGTTCTTC. Its translation: CASSQSGTGSYNEQFF.

A word on this clone: One junction end does not reproduce the germline sequence, and a read error may be involved. V gene TRBV5-1 combines with J gene TRBJ2-7; a possible D gene is TRBD1 (6 bases). Per the germline V gene, CDR1 is SGHRS and CDR2 is YFSETQ. The CDR3 spans 11 residues. The CDR3, as DNA: TGCGCCAGCAGTTTGGGGACAAAGCAGTACTTC. Residues: CASSLGTKQYF.

V usage is TRBV19 and J usage is TRBJ2-1; 8 bases line up with TRBD2. The J segment lost 4 bases and the V segment lost 2 bases, leaving 7 bases of the junction unmatched. CDR3 length: 16 residues. Germline V gene sequence: CDR1 LNHDA, CDR2 SQIVND (reference sequence). CDR3 bases: TGTGCCAGTAGTATAACTGCGGGAGGATCGTACAATGAGCAGTTCTTC. Translating it yields CASSITAGGSYNEQFF.

This chain uses TRBV10-3 with TRBJ2-5; D is unresolved. The germline V gene has CDR1 ENHRY and CDR2 SYGVKD. The CDR3 sequence is 14 residues long. V lost 2 bases and J 1 base, leaving 8 bases between the germline ends. CDR3 DNA: TGTGCCATCAGTGAGGCGGCCATCCAAGAGACCCAGTACTTC. Encoded protein: CAISEAAIQETQYF.

The rearrangement links TRBV15 to TRBJ1-1; D perhaps matches TRBD1 (5 bases). The CDR3 is 17 residues long. The germline V gene has CDR1 LNHNV and CDR2 YYDKDF (reference sequence). The germline V and J ends were trimmed by 2 bases and 3 bases, with 19 bases remaining between them. As DNA, the CDR3 is TGTGCCACCAGCAGACCTTCGATCAGGGCAAGGCACACTGAAGCTTTCTTT. Translating it yields CATSRPSIRARHTEAFF.

The gene calls are TRBV19 and TRBJ2-7; 11 nucleotides align to TRBD1. CDR3 size: 16 residues. J lost 2 bases, V lost 3 bases, and 6 bases had no gene match. CDR1 is LNHDA, CDR2 SQIVND, per germline (reference sequence). The CDR3 here is CASSIRPGQGAYEQYF. DNA for the CDR3: TGTGCCAGTAGTATCCGACCGGGACAGGGGGCCTACGAGCAGTACTTC.

This chain links TRBV19 with TRBJ1-2; TRBD1 agrees at 9 bases. The CDR3 extends over 12 amino acids. The J segment lost 5 bases and the V segment lost 7 bases, leaving 2 bases of the junction unmatched. The germline CDR1 and CDR2 sequences are LNHDA and SQIVND (reference sequence). The CDR3 sequence is CASKTGGYGYTF. The CDR3 DNA sequence: TGTGCCAGTAAGACAGGGGGATATGGCTACACCTTC.

This clone showed up just once. The rearrangement joins TRBV27 to TRBJ1-2, with unresolved D. The CDR3 is 16 residues long. V was cut by 0 bases and J by 4 bases, with 15 bases left in between. The germline CDR1 and CDR2 sequences are MNHEY and SMNVEV (reference sequence). CDR3 in DNA: TGTGCCAGCAGTTTATCGACAACAGAGCTTGGCTATGGCTACACCTTC. It translates to CASSLSTTELGYGYTF.

The CDR3 bases are TGTGCCAGCAGTGAACAGGGCAATCAGCCCCAGCATTTT. Translating gives CASSEQGNQPQHF. The chain couples TRBV2 to TRBJ1-5, with D unclear. Germline V lookup: CDR1 SNHLY, CDR2 FYNNEI. Between the trimmed V and J ends, which lost 2 bases and 2 bases, there was a span of 4 bases. This CDR3 has 13 residues.